The sample holds one count of the clone carrying this T cell receptor beta chain. The data stem from a study of shared clonotypes between healthy human individuals. The CDR3 spans 17 residues. CDR1 is SGHDN, CDR2 FVKESK, per germline. The V end was cut by 3 bases, the J end by 0 bases, with 14 bases between. Data came from immunoSEQ multiplex PCR; TCRdb stores just in-frame clones and leaves some out. The table lists 2 million to 2.5 million clones, 85% to 95% of them singletons. The chain joins TRBV14 to TRBJ2-2; weak D call: TRBD2 (6 bases). The TCR comes from a man between 18 and 35 years old in good health. Some clones in this sample may be carry-over from other donors' samples. Sequencing was done on a sample of naive CD4+ T cells from PBMCs. Subset indicated: CD45RA+ positively selected. The CDR3 DNA reads TGTGCCAGCAGCCATCAAATGACGGGAGCGAACACCGGGGAGCTGTTTTTT. Its translation: CASSHQMTGANTGELFF.